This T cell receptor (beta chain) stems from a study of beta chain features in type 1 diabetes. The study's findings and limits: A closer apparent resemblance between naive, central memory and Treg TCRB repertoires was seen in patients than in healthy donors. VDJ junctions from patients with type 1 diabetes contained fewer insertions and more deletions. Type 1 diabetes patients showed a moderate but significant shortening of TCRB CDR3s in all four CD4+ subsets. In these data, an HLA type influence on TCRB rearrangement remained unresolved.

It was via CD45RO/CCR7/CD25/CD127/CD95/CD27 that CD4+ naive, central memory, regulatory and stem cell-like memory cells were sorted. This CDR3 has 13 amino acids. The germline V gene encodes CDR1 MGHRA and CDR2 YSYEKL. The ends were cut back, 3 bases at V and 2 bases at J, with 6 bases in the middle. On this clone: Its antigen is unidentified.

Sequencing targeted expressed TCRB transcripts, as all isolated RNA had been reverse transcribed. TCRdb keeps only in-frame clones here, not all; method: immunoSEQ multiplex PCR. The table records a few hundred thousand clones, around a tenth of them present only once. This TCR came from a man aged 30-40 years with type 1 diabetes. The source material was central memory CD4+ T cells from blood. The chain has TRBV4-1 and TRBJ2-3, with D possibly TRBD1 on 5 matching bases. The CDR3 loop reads CASSQGLTDTQYF. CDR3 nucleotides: TGCGCCAGCAGCCAGGGGCTCACAGATACGCAGTATTTT.